The clone carrying this T cell receptor beta chain was recorded many times. The antigen is unknown. In germline, CDR1 is SEHNR, CDR2 FQNEAQ (reference sequence). Deletions cut 1 base from V and 1 base from J, with 7 bases between. CDR3 size: 15 residues. Each CDR3 protein is one row after TCRdb ran MiXCR on the reads. The sample contains some 900,000 distinct CDR3 sequences, approximately 32% of which appear only once. The source of the sample is a study of T cell repertoires in cytomegalovirus infection. Study-level information: HLA-B-restricted CMV epitopes that are well studied, plus recently identified HLA-C-restricted ones, were used by the study. Through public TCR beta signatures, both CMV infection and matching HLA type were indicated.

Study results and limitations: CMV carriers having the relevant HLA were flagged by cumulative public TCR beta family frequency. Within the response measured ex vivo, HLA-C-restricted CMV-specific TCR beta clonotypes were dominant.

Specimen: cultured CD8+ T cells from PBMCs, collected from culture after CMV antigen stimulation. The chain employs TRBV7-9 and TRBJ2-2; D remains unclear. The clonotype originates from a human donor in good health (CMV status not recorded). Some clones in this sample may be carry-over from other donors' samples. The CDR3 region has the DNA TGTGCCAGCAGCTTAGAAGTCAAGAACACCGGGGAGCTGTTTTTT. Protein product: CASSLEVKNTGELFF.